A selection of T cell receptor beta chains follows, all from one sample in a study of blood T cell repertoires in COVID-19. Assay used: immunoSEQ multiplex PCR; TCRdb lists only in-frame clones, some missing. The sample consists of around 250,000 clones, 88% of them appearing once. The sequenced sample consisted of PBMCs or T cells enriched from blood (not recorded which). The receptors were gathered from a woman aged 40 to 50 who had been exposed to COVID-19. CDR3s include the opening cysteine and the closing phenylalanine or tryptophan. A D gene is named only where the DNA matches it firmly.

J gene	V gene	D gene	CDR3 DNA	CDR3 protein
TRBJ1-3	TRBV19	-	TGTGCCAGTAAAGATATTGGCCCATCAGGGAACACCATATATTTT	CASKDIGPSGNTIYF
TRBJ1-6	TRBV10-3	TRBD1	TGTGCCATCAGTGACGTGGACAGGGCCTCACCCCTCCACTTT	CAISDVDRASPLHF
TRBJ1-2	TRBV28	-	TGTGCCAGCAGTTTATATGGGGGGGTAGGTGGCTACACCTTC	CASSLYGGVGGYTF
TRBJ2-1	TRBV6-5	-	TGTGCCAGCAGTTACGCGCGGGGGCCTTCCTACAATGAGCAGTTCTTC	CASSYARGPSYNEQFF
TRBJ2-5	TRBV6-5	TRBD2	TGTGCCAGCAGGACCCTAGCGGGGGGAGAGACCCAGTACTTC	CASRTLAGGETQYF
TRBJ1-1	TRBV9	-	TGTGCCAGCAGCGTTCCACCGATGGGAGGTGAAGCTTTCTTT	CASSVPPMGGEAFF
TRBJ1-6	TRBV9	-	TGTGCCAGCAGCAGAGGACAGTCCTCCTATAATTCACCCCTCCACTTT	CASSRGQSSYNSPLHF
TRBJ2-4	TRBV29-1	TRBD1	TGCAGCACCCTGACAGGGAGCAAAAACATTCAGTACTTC	CSTLTGSKNIQYF
TRBJ2-1	TRBV28	-	TGTGCCAGCAGTCTAGTAAATGAGCAGTTCTTC	CASSLVNEQFF
TRBJ1-2	TRBV28	TRBD1	TGTGCCAGCAGTTTAGGGGGACAGGGGTCAGATGGCTACACCTTC	CASSLGGQGSDGYTF